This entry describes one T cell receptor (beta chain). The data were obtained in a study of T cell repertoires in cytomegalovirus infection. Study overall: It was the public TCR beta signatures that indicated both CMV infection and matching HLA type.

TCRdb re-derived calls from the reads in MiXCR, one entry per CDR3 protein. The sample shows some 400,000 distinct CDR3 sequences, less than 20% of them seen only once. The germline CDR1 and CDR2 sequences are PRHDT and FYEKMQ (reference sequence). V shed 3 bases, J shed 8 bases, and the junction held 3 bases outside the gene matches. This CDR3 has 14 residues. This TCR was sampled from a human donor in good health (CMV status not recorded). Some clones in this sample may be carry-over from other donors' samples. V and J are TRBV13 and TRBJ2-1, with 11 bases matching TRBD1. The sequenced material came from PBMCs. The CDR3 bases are TGTGCCAGCAGCTTTGGACAGGGGGCACATGAGCAGTTCTTC. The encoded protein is CASSFGQGAHEQFF.